Listed here are 28 T cell receptor beta chains from one sample, sequenced in a study of cytomegalovirus exposure and HLA in healthy donors. The PCR made use of 60 Vbeta and 13 Jbeta primers. Sequencing used immunoSEQ multiplex PCR; TCRdb keeps in-frame clones, though not all of them. Among approximately 100,000 clones listed, 65% to 90% were seen once. Material: PBMCs. All receptors derive from a woman aged 25 to 39 in good health and CMV-seronegative.

This clone was observed many times. The chain combines TRBV4-2 with TRBJ2-1, with 11 nucleotides matching TRBD2. The CDR3 has 17 residues. The germline gives CDR1 LGHNA, CDR2 YNFKEQ. The ends lost 2 bases at V and 8 bases at J; junction bases unmatched: 11. Here the CDR3 reads CASSQPRLAGMVDEQFF. In nucleotides, the CDR3 is TGTGCCAGCAGCCAACCGAGACTAGCGGGGATGGTAGATGAGCAGTTCTTC.

This clone was picked up a small number of times. The chain has TRBV19 and TRBJ1-2; D is uncertain. This CDR3 spans 13 amino acids. In germline, CDR1 is LNHDA, CDR2 SQIVND (reference sequence). The V end lost 0 bases, the J end lost 4 bases, and 6 bases lay between the germline ends. In DNA, the CDR3 is TGTGCCAGTAGTATAGAGGAGTCCTATGGCTACACCTTC. It encodes CASSIEESYGYTF.

There are a few counts of this clone. V gene TRBV6-6 combines with J gene TRBJ2-7; weak D call: TRBD1 (5 bases). CDR3 length: 15 amino acids. Germline V CDR1 and CDR2: MNHNY, SVGAGI (reference sequence). With 7 bases removed from V and 3 bases from J, the gap between germline ends came to 19 bases. In DNA, the CDR3 is TGTGCCAGCACCAACCCCCAGGGAAGGCGCTACGAGCAGTACTTC. This encodes CASTNPQGRRYEQYF.

V and J are TRBV10-3 and TRBJ2-7; maybe TRBD2 (5 bases). The CDR3 is 14 amino acids. The germline V and J ends were trimmed by 10 bases and 0 bases, with 16 bases remaining between them. Germline V gene lookup returns CDR1 ENHRY and CDR2 SYGVKD. The CDR3 DNA sequence: TGTGCCACAACCCATGAACTAGACTCCTACGAGCAGTACTTC. It is translated as CATTHELDSYEQYF.

The J gene is TRBJ1-2, the V gene TRBV19, with D tentatively TRBD1 (5 bases). V lost 4 bases to trimming and J lost 7 bases, with 13 bases between them. Germline V CDR1 and CDR2: LNHDA, SQIVND (reference sequence). The CDR3 is made up of 13 amino acids. CDR3 region: CASSTGSLLGYTF. CDR3 in DNA: TGTGCCAGTAGTACAGGGTCGCTTCTTGGCTACACCTTC. Looking up the rest from reference TRBV19 and TRBJ1-2 gives the full variable domain: DGGITQSPKYLFRKEGQNVTLSCEQNLNHDAMYWYRQDPGQGLRLIYYSQIVNDFQKGDIAEGYSVSREKKESFPLTVTSAQKNPTAFYLCASSTGSLLGYTFGSGTRLTVV.

This chain connects TRBV29-1 to TRBJ2-4, with 8 bases aligning to TRBD1. The V segment lost 3 bases and the J segment 3 bases; nucleotides outside the gene matches: 7. Looked up from germline, CDR1 is SQVTM and CDR2 is ANQGSEA. The CDR3 consists of 15 residues. CDR3 in DNA: TGCAGCGTTGACACTCCCGACAGGGGCAAAAACATTCAGTACTTC. Translation gives CSVDTPDRGKNIQYF.

In its sample, this clone was seen a few times. DNA for the CDR3: TGTGCCAGCGGGCCCAATGAGCAGTTCTTC. It is translated as CASGPNEQFF. V and J are TRBV6-6 and TRBJ2-1; D gene uncertain. With 8 bases removed from V and 6 bases from J, the gap between germline ends came to 5 bases. Germline CDR1 is MNHNY and CDR2 is SVGAGI (reference sequence). The CDR3 is 10 residues long.

This sequence joins TRBV7-2 and TRBJ2-7; 7 bases fit TRBD2. The CDR3 runs to 14 residues. After removal of 4 bases from V and 0 bases from J, the junction contained 3 bases not matched to a gene. Germline loops: CDR1 SGHTA, CDR2 FQGNSA. For the CDR3, the DNA is TGTGCCAGCAGCTCTAGCGGAAACTCCTACGAGCAGTACTTC. Translation: CASSSSGNSYEQYF.

The V and J genes are TRBV11-2 and TRBJ2-7, with 7 nucleotides matching TRBD2. Germline V CDR1 and CDR2: SGHAT, FQNNGV. The CDR3 is 14 residues long. V lost 4 bases to trimming and J lost 3 bases; unmatched junction nucleotides: 6. CDR3 coding DNA: TGTGCCAGCAGCTCACGGACTAGACACTACGAGCAGTACTTC. Translated: CASSSRTRHYEQYF.

The V and J genes are TRBV28 and TRBJ2-1; D is perhaps TRBD2 (6 bases). The CDR3 is 14 amino acids. CDR1 and CDR2 (germline): MDHEN, SYDVKM. Trimming took 8 bases from V and 4 from J, leaving 15 bases between them. CDR3 in amino acids: CASGLANPYNEQFF. For the CDR3, the DNA is TGTGCCAGCGGCCTAGCGAACCCTTACAATGAGCAGTTCTTC. Complete variable domain (other parts from reference TRBV28 and TRBJ2-1): DVKVTQSSRYLVKRTGEKVFLECVQDMDHENMFWYRQDPGLGLRLIYFSYDVKMKEKGDIPEGYSVSREKKERFSLILESASTNQTSMYLCASGLANPYNEQFFGPGTRLTVL.

As for this clone: The same CDR3 can be traced to other DNA sequences in this sample. This chain uses TRBV4-2 with TRBJ2-7; 9 bases fit TRBD2. The CDR3 is 16 amino acids. Germline V lookup: CDR1 LGHNA, CDR2 YNFKEQ. V lost 0 bases and J lost 3; bases outside the gene matches: 6. The CDR3 here is CASSQDLAGGVYEQYF. The CDR3 DNA reads TGTGCCAGCAGCCAAGATTTGGCGGGAGGGGTCTACGAGCAGTACTTC.

The chain is built from TRBV9 and TRBJ2-2, with TRBD2 matching 7 bases. The germline CDR1 and CDR2 sequences are SGDLS and YYNGEE. This CDR3 comprises 16 residues. The V and J ends lost 4 bases and 4 bases, in that order; junction bases with no gene match: 10. CDR3 region: CASSREAGASTGELFF. CDR3 sequence (DNA): TGTGCCAGCAGCCGGGAGGCGGGAGCGTCCACCGGGGAGCTGTTTTTT.

The chain couples TRBV2 to TRBJ1-1; 8 bases map to TRBD1. From germline, CDR1 is SNHLY and CDR2 FYNNEI. The CDR3 runs to 13 residues. V was clipped by 6 bases and J by 10 bases; unmatched bases: 10. The CDR3 protein is CASRTEFRGPAFF. CDR3 bases: TGTGCCAGCAGGACTGAATTCAGGGGGCCAGCTTTCTTT.

Comment on this clone: Other DNA sequences within the sample encode an identical CDR3. V is TRBV28 and J is TRBJ1-4; TRBD1 is a possible D gene (5 bases). From germline, CDR1 is MDHEN and CDR2 SYDVKM. V lost 5 bases, J lost 3 bases, and 13 bases lay in between. The CDR3 has 15 residues. The CDR3 nucleotides are TGTGCCAGCAGTGCTCCGGGACTTCCTAATGAAAAACTGTTTTTT. Encoded protein: CASSAPGLPNEKLFF.

The chain carries TRBV7-2 and TRBJ1-1; 11 bases line up with TRBD1. Germline V gene lookup returns CDR1 SGHTA and CDR2 FQGNSA. V gave up 4 bases and J gave up 4 bases; unmatched junction bases: 2. The length of the CDR3 is 14 residues. DNA of the CDR3: TGTGCCAGCAGCTCCGGGACAGGGGGCACTGAAGCTTTCTTT. This translates into CASSSGTGGTEAFF.

This chain links TRBV5-4 with TRBJ2-5, with 8 bases lining up with TRBD1. The germline CDR1 and CDR2 sequences are SGHNT and YYREEE (reference sequence). Unmatched junction bases numbered 12, after V lost 4 bases and J lost 4 bases. The CDR3 spans 16 residues. CDR3 DNA sequence: TGTGCCAGCAGCCTGGACATGCCAACAGGGGGAGAGACCCAGTACTTC. Encoded protein: CASSLDMPTGGETQYF.

This clone was picked up a small number of times. The gene calls are TRBV6-1 and TRBJ1-1; weak D call: TRBD1 (6 bases). The germline V gene encodes CDR1 MNHNS and CDR2 SASEGT. V lost 8 bases and J lost 11, with 18 bases in between. The CDR3 is 12 residues long. The CDR3 reads CASANDRYSAFF. In DNA, the CDR3 is TGTGCCAGCGCCAATGACAGGTATTCCGCTTTCTTT.

The V gene is TRBV11-3, the J gene TRBJ2-1; D perhaps matches TRBD1 (5 bases). The germline V gene has CDR1 SGHNT and CDR2 YENEEA. Trimming pared 2 bases from V and 5 bases from J, leaving 10 bases between. CDR3 size: 14 residues. The CDR3 DNA sequence: TGTGCCAGCAGCTTAAGGCAGGACAACAATGAGCAGTTCTTC. Encoded protein: CASSLRQDNNEQFF.

For this clone: Other DNA sequences in this sample translate to the same CDR3. The chain joins TRBV7-2 to TRBJ2-7; TRBD2 might be the D (6 bases). The CDR3 is made up of 12 amino acids. CDR1 and CDR2 from the germline V gene are SGHTA and FQGNSA. Deletions cut 0 bases from V and 7 bases from J, with 7 bases between. The CDR3 here is CASSLAGGEQYF. CDR3 nucleotides: TGTGCCAGCAGCTTAGCAGGAGGGGAGCAGTACTTC.

Worth noting for this clone: The sample has other DNA sequences that encode this CDR3 too. This chain uses TRBV7-9 with TRBJ2-7; tentative D call: TRBD2 (5 bases). V was shortened by 3 bases and J by 5 bases, with 23 bases between the two germline ends. Germline CDR1 SEHNR, CDR2 FQNEAQ (reference sequence). The CDR3 covers 17 residues. The CDR3 DNA reads TGTGCCAGCAGCTTTACTAGTGGGAAATCTGGTCTAGACGAGCAGTACTTC. Amino acids: CASSFTSGKSGLDEQYF.

This clone showed up just once. Here the CDR3 reads CASSPTSGAYNEQFF. DNA of the CDR3: TGTGCCAGCAGCCCGACTAGCGGGGCCTACAATGAGCAGTTCTTC. V gene TRBV28 combines with J gene TRBJ2-1; 11 bases map to TRBD2. V lost 6 bases to trimming and J lost 2 bases; unmatched junction nucleotides: 3. Per the germline V gene, CDR1 is MDHEN and CDR2 is SYDVKM. The CDR3 length is 15 residues. The full variable domain, rest sourced from reference TRBV28 and TRBJ2-1, is DVKVTQSSRYLVKRTGEKVFLECVQDMDHENMFWYRQDPGLGLRLIYFSYDVKMKEKGDIPEGYSVSREKKERFSLILESASTNQTSMYLCASSPTSGAYNEQFFGPGTRLTVL.

The CDR3 DNA sequence: TGTGCCAGCAGATGGCCCGACAGCCTATCTGAAGCTTTCTTT. Protein product: CASRWPDSLSEAFF. This chain connects TRBV7-6 to TRBJ1-1, with D possibly matching TRBD1 (5 bases). Germline lookup yields CDR1 SGHVS and CDR2 FNYEAQ. The CDR3 length is 14 residues. The V end was cut by 6 bases, the J end by 6 bases, with 17 bases between.

V is TRBV27 and J is TRBJ1-1, with D possibly TRBD1 on 6 matching bases. The V end lost 4 bases, the J end lost 1 base, and 13 bases lay between the germline ends. Germline V CDR1 and CDR2: MNHEY, SMNVEV (reference sequence). The CDR3 consists of 15 residues. CDR3 in DNA: TGTGCCAGCAGTTACAACAGGGTAGCGAACACTGAAGCTTTCTTT. This encodes CASSYNRVANTEAFF.

As concerns this clone: The junction departs from germline at one end; a sequencing error may be responsible. The chain joins TRBV5-1 to TRBJ2-2; 9 nucleotides agree with TRBD1. Germline CDR1 reads SGHRS; CDR2 reads YFSETQ. CDR3 length: 16 residues. The CDR3 DNA is TGCGCCAGCAGATTGGGACAGGGCGCGAACACCGGGGAGCTGTTTTTT. This translates into CASRLGQGANTGELFF.

The V gene is TRBV19, the J gene TRBJ2-3, with TRBD2 matching over 8 bases. This CDR3 spans 17 amino acids. V gave up 7 bases and J gave up 0 bases; unmatched junction bases: 12. The germline V gene encodes CDR1 LNHDA and CDR2 SQIVND (reference sequence). CDR3 residues: CASTTGGSGASTDTQYF. CDR3 nucleotide sequence: TGTGCCAGTACCACCGGGGGTAGCGGGGCTAGCACAGATACGCAGTATTTT.

This clone occurred once. V usage is TRBV15 and J usage is TRBJ2-5; 10 bases match TRBD1. With 1 base clipped from V and 5 bases from J, the junction kept 4 bases outside the gene matches. The germline CDR1 and CDR2 sequences are LNHNV and YYDKDF (reference sequence). This CDR3 comprises 15 residues. CDR3 loop: CATSRGQGASETQYF. The CDR3 nucleotides are TGTGCCACCAGCAGAGGACAGGGGGCGTCGGAGACCCAGTACTTC.

The chain has TRBV28 and TRBJ1-5, with TRBD1 identical over 10 bases. The CDR3 runs to 20 residues. Germline CDR1 MDHEN, CDR2 SYDVKM. Losses at the gene ends were 0 bases for V and 0 bases for J; bases not matched to a gene: 11. CDR3 residues: CASSLWDRGESPYSNQPQHF. The CDR3 region has the DNA TGTGCCAGCAGTTTATGGGACAGGGGGGAAAGTCCCTATAGCAATCAGCCCCAGCATTTT.

This clone was counted only a few times. The rearrangement links TRBV23-1 to TRBJ2-7, with 10 bases matching TRBD1. TRBV23-1 is labeled an ORF, and its function is uncertain. V shed 10 bases and J 3 bases; nucleotides not matched to a gene: 6. CDR3 length: 13 amino acids. The CDR3 region is CATSGTGDYEQYF. CDR3 bases: TGCGCCACCTCCGGGACAGGGGACTACGAGCAGTACTTC.